This TCR beta chain was captured by sequencing in a study of blood T cell repertoires in COVID-19. Trimming took 2 bases from V and 2 from J, leaving 7 bases between them. This CDR3 contains 13 residues. CDR1 is ENHRY and CDR2 is SYGVKD in the germline V gene. The method was immunoSEQ multiplex PCR; TCRdb's version includes in-frame clones alone and lacks a portion of them. Of about 130,000 clones listed, roughly 83% are singletons. The material sequenced was peripheral blood. The genes are TRBV10-3 and TRBJ2-7; D uncertain. This sequence originates from an older woman with COVID-19, enrolled during active disease. CDR3 in amino acids: CAISEGQTYEQYF. Here the CDR3 DNA reads TGTGCCATCAGTGAGGGTCAGACCTACGAGCAGTACTTC.